The clone carrying this T cell receptor (beta chain) was recorded at least ten times. Its antigen is undetermined. The CDR3 consists of 14 residues. Germline-derived CDR1 and CDR2 are MRHNA and SNTAGT. Between the trimmed V and J ends, which lost 6 bases and 0 bases, there was a span of 10 bases. These data come from a study of breast tumors, draining lymph nodes, adjacent tissues. TCRdb used MiXCR to reprocess the multiplex PCR reads, holding one entry per CDR3 protein. This table has approximately 190,000 distinct CDR3 sequences, roughly 29% appearing once. Axillary draining lymph nodes of breast cancer patients supplied the node samples. Study-wide results and limits: Tumor T cell lymph node origin was a supported hypothesis, not proven. Compared with lymph nodes, tumors were less diverse; compared with nontumor tissue, more. Luminal-like breast cancer showed significantly greater tumor-nontumor repertoire similarity than basal-like breast cancer did.

The chain recombines TRBV6-4 with TRBJ2-3, with D uncertain. The TCR originated in a female donor with breast cancer. Some clones in this sample may be carry-over from other donors' samples. Sequenced material: axillary lymph node tissue. The CDR3 region has the DNA TGTGCCAGCAGATTGACTCCTAGCACAGATACGCAGTATTTT. Its translation is CASRLTPSTDTQYF.